The source of this T cell receptor (beta chain) is a study of blood T cell repertoires in COVID-19. The overall study: COVID-19 samples, acute and convalescent, were from the United States, Italy and Spain. Sample material is recorded as cDNA or gDNA derived from T cells, B-cell-depleted T cells, or PBMCs.

The V gene lost 9 bases and the J gene lost 13 bases, with 13 bases spanning the gap. The CDR3 runs 11 residues. In germline, CDR1 is LNHDA, CDR2 SQIVND (reference sequence). Original analysis: Nucleated cell counts were estimated from reference gene primer amplification. The data were produced by immunoSEQ multiplex PCR, yet TCRdb's version contains in-frame clones alone and is incomplete. The D gene and trimming were derived from the DNA, and the V and J assignments and clone size from that table. Among 120,000 or so clones listed, 65% to 90% were seen once. Input material: peripheral blood. The V call is TRBV19, the J call TRBJ1-6; D is possibly TRBD1 (5 bases). This clonotype was obtained from a woman of 80 years or more with acute or convalescent COVID-19. For the CDR3, the DNA is TGTGCCAGCTTGGGACGGGGGCCCCTCCACTTT. It encodes CASLGRGPLHF.